This T cell receptor beta chain came from a study of T-cell memory formation after mild COVID-19. About the study: Most TCR clusters belonged to a single donor. Study-level points and caveats: Among CD4+ contracting clones, most were CM and EM, and CD8+ ones EMRA.

Sample barcodes and UMIs were carried by the TCR alpha and TCR beta cDNA libraries that 5'RACE generated with constant-segment primers. TCRdb called the 5' RACE reads again in MiXCR, with one record for every CDR3 protein. The sample includes approximately 260,000 distinct CDR3 sequences, approximately 18% of them seen just once. The CDR3 has 14 amino acids. V was pared by 5 bases and J by 0 bases, with 10 bases between. Per germline, CDR1 MNHEY and CDR2 SVGEGT. This clonotype has just a few counts. Its antigen remains unidentified. The sample comprised PBMCs or a T cell subset sorted from them (not recorded which). This sequence joins TRBV6-2 or TRBV6-3 and TRBJ1-1; D is perhaps TRBD1 (5 bases). The sequence was obtained from a man aged 18 to 29 who had mild COVID-19 (a few samples of this study predate the infection). Cell type and time point are not known. The CDR3 here is CASSRGGVNTEAFF. The CDR3 bases are TGTGCCAGCAGTCGGGGGGGAGTGAACACTGAAGCTTTCTTT.